The entry below describes one TCR beta chain. As yet, its antigen is unknown. Those who donated were healthy bone marrow donors. The CDR3 is made up of 11 amino acids. Germline V lookup: CDR1 MNHEY, CDR2 SVGAGI. Trimming removed 6 bases at V and 5 bases at J, with 7 bases between. PCR was performed using 60 Vbeta and 13 Jbeta primers. This table comes from immunoSEQ multiplex PCR, and its TCRdb copy is limited to in-frame clones, with some not included. This sample has approximately 160,000 clones, with around 82% found just once. This specimen belongs to a study of cytomegalovirus exposure and HLA in healthy donors. Study background: Inside one of the first data releases sat roughly 80 million unique TCRs taken from HLA-typed donors. Findings and caveats of the study: With further analysis later on, most CMV-associated TCR beta chains appeared HLA-restricted. Later analysis placed DRB1 highest and HLA-C lowest in TCR association rates, which differed by HLA locus.

The sequenced material came from PBMCs. The chain joins TRBV6-5 to TRBJ1-2; D might be TRBD1 (5 bases). The clonotype originates from a woman between 50 and 59 years old in good health and CMV-seropositive. CDR3 residues: CASRTGYGYTF. The CDR3 region has the DNA TGTGCCAGCAGAACAGGTTATGGCTACACCTTC.